Given below is one T cell receptor (beta chain) in context. The antigen is not known. The data are from a study of T-cell reconstitution after alpha-beta-depleted transplantation in children. It was with unique molecular identifiers that the TCRbeta library was prepared. One entry per CDR3 protein, called by TCRdb with MiXCR from the PCR reads. The sample lists 200,000 to 250,000 distinct CDR3 sequences, approximately 8.9% occurring once. The CDR3 covers 14 residues. Study-level results: As was reported, about two months after transplant, alpha-beta T cells came from several hundred expanded graft clones.

The sequenced sample was PBMCs, mostly from graft donor cells, obtained 180 days after TCRalphabeta/CD19-depleted stem cell transplant. The chain has TRBV21-1 and TRBJ1-5; the table calls TRBD1, which could not be checked here. TRBV21-1 is flagged as a pseudogene. The TCR originated in a male patient between 10 and 17 years old who had a stem cell transplant for acute lymphoblastic leukemia, so the T cells may come from the graft donor. CDR3 sequence (DNA): TGTGCCAGCAGCTCAAGAGGGGCGAATCAGCCCCAGCATTTT. Protein sequence: CASSSRGANQPQHF.